The T cell receptor beta chain described here comes from a study of shared clonotypes between healthy human individuals. V was pared by 9 bases and J by 10 bases, with 11 bases of the junction left unmatched. The length of the CDR3 is 14 residues. Germline V gene lookup returns CDR1 MDHEN and CDR2 SYDVKM. Overall study results and limits: Across subsets, estimated richness was generally greater for naive than for memory populations. Sampling covered blood only; tissue repertoires likely differ.

Turning to this clone: Its target is unknown.

Donors comprised healthy HIV-negative adults lacking recent acute infections or vaccinations. Profiled with immunoSEQ multiplex PCR; TCRdb holds only in-frame clones, not every one. The sample records 2,500,000 or so clones, approximately 93% being singletons. This receptor was identified in a man between 18 and 29 years old in good health. Some clones in this sample may be carry-over from other donors' samples. The genes are TRBV28 and TRBJ1-6; 8 nucleotides match TRBD1. Sequencing was performed on naive CD4+ T cells from PBMCs. Subset: CD45RA+ positively selected. CDR3 protein: CASQGQGAYSPLHF. DNA for the CDR3: TGTGCCAGTCAAGGTCAGGGGGCGTACTCACCCCTCCACTTT.